This TCR beta chain was sequenced in a study of metastatic and nonmetastatic thyroid tumors. Across the whole study: Comparative analysis of repertoires was undertaken across blood and tumor or nodule tissue obtained from malignant and benign thyroid patients.

The CDR3 consists of 15 residues. V was clipped by 2 bases and J by 1 base, with 12 bases between them. The germline gives CDR1 MNHEY, CDR2 SMNVEV (reference sequence). This clone was detected only a few times. MiXCR re-clonotyped the PCR reads for TCRdb. The sample carries 70,000 or so clones, 13% to 15% recorded once. None of the patients had undergone any treatment ahead of thyroid surgery. The specimen sequenced was blood. This chain joins TRBV27 and TRBJ2-7, with TRBD1 as a possible D gene (5 bases). This TCR came from a male donor with papillary thyroid cancer or a benign thyroid nodule (not recorded which). Some clones in this sample may be carry-over from other donors' samples. CDR3 DNA sequence: TGTGCCAGCAGTTTAGTATGGGGCGCTTCCTACGAGCAGTACTTC. The encoded protein is CASSLVWGASYEQYF.